These 8 T cell receptor beta chains were all obtained from the same sample, sequenced in a study of beta chain features in type 1 diabetes. Overall study findings and caveats: People with Type 1 diabetes carried modestly yet significantly shorter TCRB CDR3s in all four CD4+ subsets.

Every isolated RNA sample was fully reverse transcribed, so sequencing captured expressed TCRB transcripts. Only in-frame clones appear in the TCRdb table, and some are missing; sequencing was by immunoSEQ multiplex PCR. The sample holds around 710,000 clones, roughly an eighth seen once. No antigen has been assigned to these receptors. Sequencing used naive CD4+ T cells from blood. The receptors here all came from a man aged 30 to 39 with type 1 diabetes.

The gene calls are TRBV7-2 and TRBJ2-1, with D unresolved. The CDR3 has 14 amino acids. CDR1 and CDR2 from the germline V gene are SGHTA and FQGNSA. V lost 1 base and J lost 4, with 8 bases in between. The CDR3 nucleotides are TGTGCCAGCAGCTTAGATTACCAGTACAATGAGCAGTTCTTC. It encodes CASSLDYQYNEQFF.

This rearrangement joins TRBV7-9 to TRBJ1-3; D uncertain. The V end lost 5 bases, the J end lost 4 bases, and 18 bases lay between the germline ends. There are 16 residues in the CDR3. The V gene's germline CDR1 is SEHNR and CDR2 FQNEAQ (reference sequence). For the CDR3, the DNA is TGTGCCAGCAGCCAAGATCCCCGAGGAGGGGGAAACACCATATATTTT. It encodes CASSQDPRGGGNTIYF.

This clone was detected a few times. The J gene is TRBJ1-2, the V gene TRBV29-1; 7 nucleotides line up with TRBD1. This CDR3 is built from 15 residues. J was trimmed by 2 bases and V by 3 bases; bases with no gene match: 9. The germline V gene has CDR1 SQVTM and CDR2 ANQGSEA. CDR3 bases: TGCAGCGTTGAGGATGTAGCGGGACAGAACTATGGCTACACCTTC. This codes for CSVEDVAGQNYGYTF.

This rearrangement joins TRBV2 to TRBJ2-1; D remains ambiguous. The CDR3 runs to 14 residues. V was cut by 8 bases and J by 2 bases, with 13 bases left in between. Per germline, CDR1 SNHLY and CDR2 FYNNEI. The CDR3 nucleotides are TGTGCCAGCTTCCTGAAGTCAGCCTACAATGAGCAGTTCTTC. Translating gives CASFLKSAYNEQFF.

In this sample, this clone turned up a few times. As DNA, the CDR3 is TGTGCCAGCACGGACAGGGGGGCTGGCTACACCTTC. This codes for CASTDRGAGYTF. V and J are TRBV6-5 and TRBJ1-2; 10 bases align to TRBD1. V was clipped by 7 bases and J by 7 bases; unmatched bases: 3. Germline-derived CDR1 and CDR2 are MNHEY and SVGAGI. This CDR3 has 12 residues.

Only a few counts were recorded for this clone. J is TRBJ2-3 and V is TRBV11-2; 10 nucleotides match TRBD2. CDR3 length: 16 residues. The germline gives CDR1 SGHAT, CDR2 FQNNGV. V trimming: 7 bases; J trimming: 2 bases; junction bases outside the gene matches: 9. The CDR3 bases are TGTGCCAGCAAACGGACTAGCGGAGGTAACACAGATACGCAGTATTTT. This translates into CASKRTSGGNTDTQYF.

This clone was detected a few times. The J gene is TRBJ1-6, the V gene TRBV6-6; a weak D match, TRBD1 (6 bases). The germline CDR1 and CDR2 sequences are MNHNY and SVGAGI (reference sequence). Trimming cost V 6 bases and J 0 bases, with 12 bases left between them. The CDR3 runs 16 residues. In DNA form, the CDR3 reads TGTGCCAGCAGGGACAGCTCAAGCTCCTATAATTCACCCCTCCACTTT. Protein: CASRDSSSSYNSPLHF.

This clone was found a few times. The chain uses TRBV7-2 and TRBJ2-5; 9 bases fit TRBD2. Trimming cost V 3 bases and J 2 bases; bases outside gene matches: 1. CDR1 is SGHTA and CDR2 is FQGNSA in the germline V gene. There are 14 residues in the CDR3. The CDR3 reads CASSFGLAQETQYF. Here the CDR3 DNA reads TGTGCCAGCAGCTTCGGACTAGCGCAAGAGACCCAGTACTTC.